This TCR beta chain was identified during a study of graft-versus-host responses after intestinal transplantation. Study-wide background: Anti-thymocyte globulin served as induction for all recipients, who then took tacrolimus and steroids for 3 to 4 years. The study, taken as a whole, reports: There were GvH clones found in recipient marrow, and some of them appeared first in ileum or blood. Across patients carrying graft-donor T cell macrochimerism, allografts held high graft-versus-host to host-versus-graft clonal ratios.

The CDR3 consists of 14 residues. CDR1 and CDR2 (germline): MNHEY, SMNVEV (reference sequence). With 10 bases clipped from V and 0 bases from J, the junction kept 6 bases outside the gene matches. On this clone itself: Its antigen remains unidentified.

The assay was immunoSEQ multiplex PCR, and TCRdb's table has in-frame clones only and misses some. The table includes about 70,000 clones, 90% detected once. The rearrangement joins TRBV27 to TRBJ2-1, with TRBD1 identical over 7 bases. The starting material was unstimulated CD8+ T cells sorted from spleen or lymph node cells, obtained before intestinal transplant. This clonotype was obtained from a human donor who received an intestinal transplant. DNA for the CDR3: TGTGCCACCAGACAGGGAAGCTCCTACAATGAGCAGTTCTTC. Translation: CATRQGSSYNEQFF.